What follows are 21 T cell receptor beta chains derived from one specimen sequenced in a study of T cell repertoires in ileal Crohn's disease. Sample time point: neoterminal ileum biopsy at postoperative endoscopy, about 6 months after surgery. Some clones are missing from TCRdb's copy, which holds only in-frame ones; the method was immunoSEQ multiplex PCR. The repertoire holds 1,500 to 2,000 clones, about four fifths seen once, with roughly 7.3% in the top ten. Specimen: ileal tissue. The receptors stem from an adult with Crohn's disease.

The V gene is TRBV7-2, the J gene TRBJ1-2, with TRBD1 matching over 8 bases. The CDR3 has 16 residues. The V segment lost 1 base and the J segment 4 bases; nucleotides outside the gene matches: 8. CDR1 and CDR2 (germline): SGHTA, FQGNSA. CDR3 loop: CASSLGGQARSYGYTF. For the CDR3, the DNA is TGTGCCAGCAGCTTAGGGGGACAGGCTAGGTCCTATGGCTACACCTTC.

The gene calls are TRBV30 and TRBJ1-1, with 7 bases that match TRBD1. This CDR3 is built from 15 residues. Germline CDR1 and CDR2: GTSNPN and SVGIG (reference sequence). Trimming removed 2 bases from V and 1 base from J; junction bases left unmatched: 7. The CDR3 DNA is TGTGCCTGGAGTCTCCGGGGACAGCCGAACACTGAAGCTTTCTTT. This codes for CAWSLRGQPNTEAFF.

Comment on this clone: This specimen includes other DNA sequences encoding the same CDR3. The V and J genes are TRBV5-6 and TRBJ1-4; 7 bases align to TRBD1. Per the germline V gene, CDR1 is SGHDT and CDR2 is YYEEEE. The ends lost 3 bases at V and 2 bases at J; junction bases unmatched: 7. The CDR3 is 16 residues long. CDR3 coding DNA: TGTGCCAGCAGCTACAAAACAGGGGTGACTAATGAAAAACTGTTTTTT. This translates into CASSYKTGVTNEKLFF.

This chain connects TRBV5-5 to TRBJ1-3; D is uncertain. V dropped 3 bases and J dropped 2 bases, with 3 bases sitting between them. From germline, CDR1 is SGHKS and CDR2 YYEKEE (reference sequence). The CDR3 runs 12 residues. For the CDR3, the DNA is TGTGCCAGCAGCTCAACTGGAAACACCATATATTTT. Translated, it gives CASSSTGNTIYF.

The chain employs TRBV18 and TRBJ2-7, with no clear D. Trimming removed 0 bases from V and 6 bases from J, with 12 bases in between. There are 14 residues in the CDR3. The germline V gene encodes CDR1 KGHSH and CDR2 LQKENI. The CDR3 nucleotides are TGTGCCAGCTCACCACCGTCGGCGGCTTCCGAGCAGTACTTC. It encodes CASSPPSAASEQYF.

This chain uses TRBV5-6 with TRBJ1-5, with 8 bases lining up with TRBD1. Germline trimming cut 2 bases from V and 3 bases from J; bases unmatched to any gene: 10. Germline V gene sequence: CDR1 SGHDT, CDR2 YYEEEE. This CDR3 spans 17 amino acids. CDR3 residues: CASSFGQGALDNQPQHF. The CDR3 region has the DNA TGTGCCAGCAGCTTTGGGCAGGGGGCGCTGGACAATCAGCCCCAGCATTTT.

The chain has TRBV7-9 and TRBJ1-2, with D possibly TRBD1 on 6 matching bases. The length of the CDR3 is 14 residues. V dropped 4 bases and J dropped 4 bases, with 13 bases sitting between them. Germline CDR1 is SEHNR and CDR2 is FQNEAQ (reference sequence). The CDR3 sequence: CASSSWTDSYGYTF. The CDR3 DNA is TGTGCCAGCAGCTCCTGGACAGACTCCTATGGCTACACCTTC.

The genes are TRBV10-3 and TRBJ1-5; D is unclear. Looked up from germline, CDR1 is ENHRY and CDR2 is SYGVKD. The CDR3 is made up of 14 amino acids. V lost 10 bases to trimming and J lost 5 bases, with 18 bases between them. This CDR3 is CATRAGEEHQPQHF. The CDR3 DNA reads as TGTGCCACCCGGGCCGGGGAGGAGCATCAGCCCCAGCATTTT.

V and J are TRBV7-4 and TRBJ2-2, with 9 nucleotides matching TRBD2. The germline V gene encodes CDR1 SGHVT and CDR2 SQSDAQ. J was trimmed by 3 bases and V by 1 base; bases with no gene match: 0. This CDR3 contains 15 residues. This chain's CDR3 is CASSLVAGDTGELFF. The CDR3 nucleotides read TGTGCCAGCAGCTTAGTAGCGGGAGACACCGGGGAGCTGTTTTTT. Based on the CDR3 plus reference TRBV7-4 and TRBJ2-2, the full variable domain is GAGVSQSPRYKVAKRGRDVALRCDSISGHVTLYWYRQTLGQGSEVLTYSQSDAQRDKSGRPSGRFSAERPERSVSTLKIQRTEQGDSAVYLCASSLVAGDTGELFFGEGSRLTVL.

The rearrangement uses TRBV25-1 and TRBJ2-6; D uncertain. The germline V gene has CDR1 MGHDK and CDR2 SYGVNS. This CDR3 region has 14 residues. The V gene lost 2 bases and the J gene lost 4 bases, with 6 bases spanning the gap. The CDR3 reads CASSEQMGANVLTF. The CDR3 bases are TGTGCCAGCAGTGAACAGATGGGGGCCAACGTCCTGACTTTC.

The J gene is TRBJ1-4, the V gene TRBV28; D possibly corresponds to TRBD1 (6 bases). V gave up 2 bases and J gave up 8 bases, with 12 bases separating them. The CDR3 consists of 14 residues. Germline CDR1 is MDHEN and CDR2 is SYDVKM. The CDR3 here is CASSLRGGSEKLFF. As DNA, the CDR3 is TGTGCCAGCAGTTTAAGGGGGGGTAGCGAAAAACTGTTTTTT. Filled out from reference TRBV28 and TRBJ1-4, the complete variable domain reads DVKVTQSSRYLVKRTGEKVFLECVQDMDHENMFWYRQDPGLGLRLIYFSYDVKMKEKGDIPEGYSVSREKKERFSLILESASTNQTSMYLCASSLRGGSEKLFFGSGTQLSVL.

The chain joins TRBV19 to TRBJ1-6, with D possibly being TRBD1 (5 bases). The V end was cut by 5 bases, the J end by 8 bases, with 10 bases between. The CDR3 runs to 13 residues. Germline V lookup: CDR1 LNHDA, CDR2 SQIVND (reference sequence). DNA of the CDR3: TGTGCCAGTAGTTGGGGCACTGATTCACCCCTCCACTTT. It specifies CASSWGTDSPLHF.

The CDR3 region is CAWSAGEGGADTQYF. CDR3 DNA sequence: TGTGCCTGGAGTGCCGGGGAGGGAGGGGCAGATACGCAGTATTTT. J is TRBJ2-3 and V is TRBV30; 7 nucleotides agree with TRBD2. The germline V gene encodes CDR1 GTSNPN and CDR2 SVGIG (reference sequence). This CDR3 is built from 15 residues. V trimming: 1 base; J trimming: 4 bases; junction bases outside the gene matches: 8. Drawing the rest from reference TRBV30 and TRBJ2-3, the complete variable domain is SQTIHQWPATLVQPVGSPLSLECTVEGTSNPNLYWYRQAAGRGLQLLFYSVGIGQISSEVPQNLSASRPQDRQFILSSKKLLLSDSGFYLCAWSAGEGGADTQYFGPGTRLTVL.

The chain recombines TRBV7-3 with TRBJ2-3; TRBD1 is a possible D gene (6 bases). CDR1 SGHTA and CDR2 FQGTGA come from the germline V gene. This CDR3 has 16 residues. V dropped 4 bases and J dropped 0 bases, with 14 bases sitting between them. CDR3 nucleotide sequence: TGTGCCAGCAGCTCCCAGGACAGACCTAGCACAGATACGCAGTATTTT. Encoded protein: CASSSQDRPSTDTQYF.

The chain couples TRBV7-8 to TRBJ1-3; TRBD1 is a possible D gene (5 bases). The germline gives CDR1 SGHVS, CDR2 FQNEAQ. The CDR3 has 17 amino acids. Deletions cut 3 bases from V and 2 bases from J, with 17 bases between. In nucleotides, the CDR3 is TGTGCCAGCAGCTTCTATGGCCCAGGGTTCCCTGGAAACACCATATATTTT. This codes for CASSFYGPGFPGNTIYF.

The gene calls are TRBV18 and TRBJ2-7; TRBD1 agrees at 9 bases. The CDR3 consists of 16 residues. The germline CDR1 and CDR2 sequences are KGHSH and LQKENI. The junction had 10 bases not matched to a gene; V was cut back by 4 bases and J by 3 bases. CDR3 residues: CASSRGPGQGFYEQYF. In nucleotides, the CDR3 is TGTGCCAGCTCACGCGGACCGGGACAGGGCTTCTACGAGCAGTACTTC.

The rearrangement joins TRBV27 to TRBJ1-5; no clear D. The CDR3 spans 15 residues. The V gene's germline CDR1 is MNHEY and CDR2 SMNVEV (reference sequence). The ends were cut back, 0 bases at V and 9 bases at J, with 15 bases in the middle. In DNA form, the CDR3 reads TGTGCCAGCAGTTTATCGAGGGTAAGCCCGGGGCCCCAGCATTTT. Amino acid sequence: CASSLSRVSPGPQHF.

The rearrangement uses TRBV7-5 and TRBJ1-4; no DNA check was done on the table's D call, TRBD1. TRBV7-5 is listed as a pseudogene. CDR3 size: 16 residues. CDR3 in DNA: TGTGTCAGAAGCTTAGATCAGGGTTGGGCTAATGAAAAACTGTTTTTT. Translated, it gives CVRSLDQGWANEKLFF.

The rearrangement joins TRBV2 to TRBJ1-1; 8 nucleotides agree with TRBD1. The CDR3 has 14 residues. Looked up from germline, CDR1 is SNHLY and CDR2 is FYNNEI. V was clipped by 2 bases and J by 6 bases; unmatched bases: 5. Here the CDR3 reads CASSEQGARSEAFF. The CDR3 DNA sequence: TGTGCCAGCAGTGAACAGGGGGCGCGGTCTGAAGCTTTCTTT.

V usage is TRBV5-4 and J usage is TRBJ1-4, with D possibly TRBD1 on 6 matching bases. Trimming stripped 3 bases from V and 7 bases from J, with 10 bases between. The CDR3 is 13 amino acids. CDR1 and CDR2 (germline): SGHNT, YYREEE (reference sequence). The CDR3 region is CASSWVGAEKLFF. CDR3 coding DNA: TGTGCCAGCAGCTGGGTGGGGGCTGAAAAACTGTTTTTT.

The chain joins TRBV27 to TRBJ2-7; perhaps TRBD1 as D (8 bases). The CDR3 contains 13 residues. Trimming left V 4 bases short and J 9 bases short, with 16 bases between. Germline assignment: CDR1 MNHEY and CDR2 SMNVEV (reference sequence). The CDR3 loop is CASSSWTGRGQYF. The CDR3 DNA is TGTGCCAGCAGTTCTTGGACAGGGAGGGGGCAGTACTTC.